Each of the 32 T cell receptor beta chains below was sequenced from the same sample in a study of regulatory T cells in long-lasting Graves disease. Arm-PCR with iRepertoire HTBI primers amplified the CDR3 regions for these TCR beta libraries. Each CDR3 protein is one row after TCRdb ran MiXCR on the multiplex PCR reads. Among about half a million distinct CDR3 sequences listed, 12% were seen once. Time point reported: newly diagnosed GD, antithyroid drugs for less than 3 months. From RNA extracted from PBMCs, the TCR library was made. The sample also formed part of further work on T cells in Graves' hyperthyroidism and ophthalmopathy.

Sample: peripheral blood mononuclear cells (PBMCs), taken at new diagnosis, from a patient treated with antithyroid drugs. The receptors shown here come from a woman in her twenties or thirties with Graves disease.

This clonotype was detected ten times or more. This rearrangement joins TRBV6-5 to TRBJ1-1; D is ambiguous. The germline V and J ends were trimmed by 3 bases and 1 base, with 15 bases remaining between them. This CDR3 is built from 16 residues. The V gene's germline CDR1 is MNHEY and CDR2 SVGAGI. The CDR3 DNA follows: TGTGCCAGCAGTTATTCGGGCACACGAAAGAACACTGAAGCTTTCTTT. It codes for CASSYSGTRKNTEAFF.

J is TRBJ2-1 and V is TRBV7-8; 15 nucleotides match TRBD2. V was clipped by 5 bases and J by 2 bases; unmatched bases: 13. This CDR3 comprises 20 residues. The germline gives CDR1 SGHVS, CDR2 FQNEAQ. The CDR3 DNA sequence: TGTGCCAGCAGCCTGCTGCAACTGGGACTAGCGGGAGGTCCCTACAATGAGCAGTTCTTC. Translated, it gives CASSLLQLGLAGGPYNEQFF.

The chain employs TRBV20-1 and TRBJ1-4; weak D call: TRBD1 (5 bases). The CDR3 runs to 14 residues. Germline CDR1 is DFQATT and CDR2 is SNEGSKA (reference sequence). The V and J ends lost 2 bases and 7 bases respectively, with 14 bases between them. The CDR3 sequence: CSARRSGQGEKLFF. The CDR3 DNA follows: TGCAGTGCTAGAAGGTCAGGGCAAGGTGAAAAACTGTTTTTT.

This clonotype was recorded many times. The chain links TRBV12-3 or TRBV12-4 to TRBJ1-5, with TRBD1 matching over 8 bases. This CDR3 is 16 amino acids long. Losses at the gene ends were 4 bases for V and 2 bases for J; bases not matched to a gene: 7. CDR3 DNA sequence: TGTGCCAGCAGTTCACGATCAGGGGGCGGCAATCAGCCCCAGCATTTT. Translation: CASSSRSGGGNQPQHF.

The table lists this clonotype with many counts. The chain links TRBV5-6 to TRBJ2-1; D remains unclear. Trimming pared 1 base from V and 8 bases from J, leaving 10 bases between. Germline CDR1 is SGHDT and CDR2 is YYEEEE. The CDR3 covers 13 residues. The CDR3 reads CASSLSIPDEQFF. CDR3 in DNA: TGTGCCAGCAGCTTGTCGATACCCGATGAGCAGTTCTTC.

This clonotype was picked up many times. This chain uses TRBV3-1 with TRBJ2-4; 7 nucleotides align to TRBD2. V shed 1 base, J shed 6 bases, and the junction held 3 bases outside the gene matches. CDR1 LGHDT and CDR2 YNNKEL come from the germline V gene (reference sequence). The length of the CDR3 is 14 residues. The CDR3 DNA reads TGTGCCAGCAGCCAAGTTGCTAGCGGAAACATTCAGTACTTC. It specifies CASSQVASGNIQYF. Looking up the rest from reference TRBV3-1 and TRBJ2-4 gives the full variable domain: DTAVSQTPKYLVTQMGNDKSIKCEQNLGHDTMYWYKQDSKKFLKIMFSYNNKELIINETVPNRFSPKSPDKAHLNLHINSLELGDSAVYFCASSQVASGNIQYFGAGTRLSVL.

This clonotype was seen at least ten times. The chain employs TRBV4-3 and TRBJ1-2; possible D gene TRBD1, 6 bases. The CDR3 sequence is 14 residues long. CDR1 is LGHNA and CDR2 is YSLEER in the germline V gene. With 3 bases removed from V and 7 bases from J, the gap between germline ends came to 15 bases. CDR3 nucleotide sequence: TGCGCCAGCAGCCATGCGGACAGCCCGGGTGGCTACACCTTC. As protein: CASSHADSPGGYTF.

This clonotype was counted at least ten times. The rearrangement links TRBV9 to TRBJ1-2; no clear D gene. Germline V gene lookup returns CDR1 SGDLS and CDR2 YYNGEE. V shed 1 base and J shed 2 bases, with 6 bases lying between them. CDR3 length: 13 amino acids. This chain's CDR3 is CASSVSGNYGYTF. The CDR3 bases are TGTGCCAGCAGCGTATCTGGGAACTATGGCTACACCTTC.

This clonotype was detected ten times or more. This chain joins TRBV9 and TRBJ1-4; 12 bases are a match to TRBD1. The V segment lost 0 bases and the J segment 6 bases; nucleotides outside the gene matches: 0. The CDR3 loop spans 15 amino acids. Per germline, CDR1 SGDLS and CDR2 YYNGEE. The CDR3 region is CASSVGDRGHEKLFF. The CDR3 coding sequence is TGTGCCAGCAGCGTAGGGGACAGGGGGCATGAAAAACTGTTTTTT. The whole variable domain, remainder taken from reference TRBV9 and TRBJ1-4, is DSGVTQTPKHLITATGQRVTLRCSPRSGDLSVYWYQQSLDQGLQFLIQYYNGEERAKGNILERFSAQQFPDLHSELNLSSLELGDSALYFCASSVGDRGHEKLFFGSGTQLSVL.

This clonotype has at least ten counts. This chain joins TRBV2 and TRBJ2-2; TRBD1 or TRBD2 may be the D gene (5 bases each). The CDR3 is 13 amino acids. V lost 8 bases, J lost 4 bases, and 11 bases lay in between. Per the germline V gene, CDR1 is SNHLY and CDR2 is FYNNEI. The CDR3, as DNA: TGTGCCAGCGCTCCGAGGGGCACCGGGGAGCTGTTTTTT. The encoded protein is CASAPRGTGELFF.

In this sample, this clonotype turned up many times. The chain joins TRBV30 to TRBJ2-3; possibly TRBD2 for D (5 bases). Germline CDR1 and CDR2: GTSNPN and SVGIG (reference sequence). The CDR3 is made up of 13 amino acids. Trimming cost V 0 bases and J 6 bases, with 10 bases left between them. CDR3 nucleotides: TGTGCCTGGAGTGTACGGCGGGCTGATACGCAGTATTTT. Translating gives CAWSVRRADTQYF.

This clonotype has a count of ten or more. V usage is TRBV28 and J usage is TRBJ1-1; TRBD1 might be the D (5 bases). The V end was cut by 2 bases, the J end by 6 bases, with 10 bases between. The CDR3 extends over 13 amino acids. Germline CDR1 is MDHEN and CDR2 is SYDVKM. In DNA, the CDR3 is TGTGCCAGCAGTTTAGACAGTAGGGCTGAAGCTTTCTTT. This gives the protein CASSLDSRAEAFF.

This clonotype was recorded at least ten times. The rearrangement links TRBV28 to TRBJ2-7; 10 bases agree with TRBD2. V was clipped by 6 bases and J by 1 base; unmatched bases: 3. In germline, CDR1 is MDHEN, CDR2 SYDVKM. The CDR3 covers 14 residues. CDR3: CASRLAGLSYEQYF. CDR3 coding DNA: TGTGCCAGCAGACTAGCGGGACTATCCTACGAGCAGTACTTC.

This clonotype was counted at least ten times. V is TRBV13 and J is TRBJ2-1; 10 bases are a match to TRBD2. The CDR3 is made up of 13 amino acids. Looked up from germline, CDR1 is PRHDT and CDR2 is FYEKMQ (reference sequence). The J segment lost 5 bases and the V segment lost 9 bases, leaving 4 bases of the junction unmatched. CDR3 sequence (DNA): TGTGCCAGTCTAGCGGGAGTCCACAATGAGCAGTTCTTC. Encoded protein: CASLAGVHNEQFF.

The chain carries TRBV29-1 and TRBJ2-2; 12 bases are shared with TRBD2. J was trimmed by 5 bases and V by 4 bases; bases with no gene match: 5. The germline V gene has CDR1 SQVTM and CDR2 ANQGSEA. This CDR3 is built from 15 residues. The CDR3 reads CSVADLAGGTGELFF. In DNA, the CDR3 is TGCAGCGTTGCCGACCTAGCGGGAGGGACCGGGGAGCTGTTTTTT.

The J gene is TRBJ2-3, the V gene TRBV6-5, with TRBD1 matching 8 bases. The J call may not be correct, given that the DNA end is closer to TRBJ2-5. The CDR3 sequence is 14 residues long. Germline assignment: CDR1 MNHEY and CDR2 SVGAGI. The CDR3 DNA sequence: TGTGCCAGCAGTTATTCCACAGGGGGAGAGACCCAGTACTTC. Its translation: CASSYSTGGETQYF.

The chain couples TRBV19 to TRBJ1-1; 9 positions agree with TRBD1. Germline loops: CDR1 LNHDA, CDR2 SQIVND (reference sequence). The CDR3 has 16 amino acids. Germline trimming cut 6 bases from V and 1 base from J; bases unmatched to any gene: 9. DNA for the CDR3: TGTGCCAGTAGGAACCCCCCGGGACAGGGGAACACTGAAGCTTTCTTT. Its protein product is CASRNPPGQGNTEAFF.

The rearrangement uses TRBV7-9 and TRBJ1-3, with D uncertain. CDR1 and CDR2 (germline): SEHNR, FQNEAQ (reference sequence). CDR3 length: 13 residues. V lost 8 bases, J lost 0 bases, and 8 bases lay in between. CDR3 protein: CASQGFSGNTIYF. Here the CDR3 DNA reads TGTGCCAGCCAAGGCTTCTCTGGAAACACCATATATTTT.

Details on this clonotype: A much larger clone is a single base away; this may be a read error. V is TRBV11-3 and J is TRBJ2-6, with D unclear. The CDR3 has 18 residues. CDR1 is SGHNT, CDR2 YENEEA, per germline. Trimming left V 10 bases short and J 2 bases short, with 24 bases between. CDR3 in amino acids: CAISLRPMDEPGANVLTF. The CDR3 DNA reads as TGTGCCATCAGTTTAAGGCCGATGGACGAGCCTGGGGCCAACGTCCTGACTTTC.

This rearrangement joins TRBV9 to TRBJ1-1, with 9 bases aligning to TRBD1. The CDR3 length is 15 residues. Unmatched junction bases numbered 6, after V lost 0 bases and J lost 6 bases. Germline V CDR1 and CDR2: SGDLS, YYNGEE. CDR3 sequence reads: CASSVVPGTGSEAFF. In DNA, the CDR3 is TGTGCCAGCAGCGTAGTCCCCGGGACAGGGTCTGAAGCTTTCTTT.

The V and J genes are TRBV12-3 or TRBV12-4 and TRBJ1-2; 11 bases align to TRBD1. This CDR3 contains 17 residues. The ends lost 6 bases at V and 4 bases at J; junction bases unmatched: 13. CDR3 in amino acids: CASRPGGQGVGSYGYTF. The CDR3 DNA sequence: TGTGCCAGCAGGCCTGGGGGACAGGGGGTCGGGAGCTATGGCTACACCTTC.

This clonotype has a handful of counts. The CDR3 DNA reads TGTGCCAGCAGTTACTCGAGACGTCGGGACTTCTATGGCTACACCTTC. Amino acids: CASSYSRRRDFYGYTF. The chain uses TRBV6-5 and TRBJ1-2; TRBD1 is a possible D gene (5 bases). Germline CDR1 MNHEY, CDR2 SVGAGI. CDR3 size: 16 residues. V was trimmed by 0 bases and J by 4 bases, leaving 15 bases between them.

At least ten counts were recorded for this clonotype. CDR3 sequence (DNA): TGTGCCAGTAGGCGACAGCGGGAGTCCTACGAGCAGTACTTC. As protein: CASRRQRESYEQYF. The chain is built from TRBV19 and TRBJ2-7; 8 bases are a match to TRBD2. Germline V gene data show CDR1 as LNHDA and CDR2 as SQIVND (reference sequence). Trimming removed 6 bases from V and 1 base from J; junction bases left unmatched: 5. The CDR3 runs to 14 residues.

This clonotype appeared many times. Written as DNA, the CDR3 is TGTGCCAGCAGCTTAAGCTCCTACAATGAGCAGTTCTTC. Protein: CASSLSSYNEQFF. The J gene is TRBJ2-1, the V gene TRBV27; no clear D. Between the trimmed V and J ends, which lost 6 bases and 0 bases, there was a span of 6 bases. Per germline, CDR1 MNHEY and CDR2 SMNVEV (reference sequence). CDR3 size: 13 residues.

The table lists this clonotype with many counts. The chain is built from TRBV29-1 and TRBJ2-1; TRBD2 agrees at 13 bases. Germline values: CDR1 SQVTM, CDR2 ANQGSEA. After removal of 6 bases from V and 4 bases from J, the junction contained 6 bases not matched to a gene. This CDR3 is built from 15 residues. The CDR3 reads CSVRGGLAGYNEQFF. CDR3 in DNA: TGCAGCGTCCGGGGGGGACTAGCGGGGTACAATGAGCAGTTCTTC.

Ten or more counts support this clonotype. V is TRBV7-8 and J is TRBJ2-4; D is uncertain. The length of the CDR3 is 16 residues. Between the trimmed V and J ends, which lost 5 bases and 3 bases, there was a span of 17 bases. CDR1 SGHVS and CDR2 FQNEAQ come from the germline V gene. DNA of the CDR3: TGTGCCAGCAGCACGACTCGAGCCCAAGGCAAAAACATTCAGTACTTC. Translation: CASSTTRAQGKNIQYF.

This clonotype came up many times. V is TRBV11-2 and J is TRBJ2-7; TRBD1 matches at 10 bases. The CDR3 is made up of 15 amino acids. The V gene's germline CDR1 is SGHAT and CDR2 FQNNGV. The J segment lost 4 bases and the V segment lost 0 bases, leaving 3 bases of the junction unmatched. The CDR3 reads CASSLDRTGGYEQYF. The CDR3 nucleotides read TGTGCCAGCAGCTTAGATCGGACAGGGGGGTACGAGCAGTACTTC. The full variable domain, its missing parts supplied by reference TRBV11-2 and TRBJ2-7, is EAGVAQSPRYKIIEKRQSVAFWCNPISGHATLYWYQQILGQGPKLLIQFQNNGVVDDSQLPKDRFSAERLKGVDSTLKIQPAKLEDSAVYLCASSLDRTGGYEQYFGPGTRLTVT.

Many counts were recorded for this clonotype. The chain has TRBV5-6 and TRBJ2-7; D possibly corresponds to TRBD1 (5 bases). The CDR3 totals 13 residues. The V gene's germline CDR1 is SGHDT and CDR2 YYEEEE. Trimming stripped 4 bases from V and 5 bases from J, with 13 bases between. The DNA for the CDR3 is TGTGCCAGCAGCAAGGACATATTGCACGAGCAGTACTTC. Residues: CASSKDILHEQYF. Full variable domain (remainder filled in from reference TRBV5-6 and TRBJ2-7): DAGVTQSPTHLIKTRGQQVTLRCSPKSGHDTVSWYQQALGQGPQFIFQYYEEEERQRGNFPDRFSGHQFPNYSSELNVNALLLGDSALYLCASSKDILHEQYFGPGTRLTVT.

As regards this clonotype: This may stem from a read error, because a much larger clone lies one nucleotide away. The chain recombines TRBV11-3 with TRBJ2-7; the match to TRBD2 covers 12 bases. The length of the CDR3 is 14 residues. CDR1 SGHNT and CDR2 YENEEA come from the germline V gene. Trimming removed 10 bases from V and 3 bases from J; junction bases left unmatched: 7. For the CDR3, the DNA is TGTGCCATCAGTACTAGCGGGGGGAGCTACGAGCAGTACTTC. It yields the protein CAISTSGGSYEQYF.

This clonotype has ten or more counts. The chain's CDR3 is CASSPDWGETQYF. The CDR3, as DNA: TGTGCCAGCAGCCCGGACTGGGGGGAGACCCAGTACTTC. The rearrangement links TRBV28 to TRBJ2-5, with D perhaps assigned TRBD1 or TRBD2 (5 bases each). Germline CDR1 and CDR2: MDHEN and SYDVKM. The V and J ends lost 6 bases and 5 bases respectively, with 13 bases between them. The CDR3 length is 13 residues.

The chain couples TRBV20-1 to TRBJ2-5; D gene ambiguous. The CDR3 covers 14 residues. Trimming pared 3 bases from V and 5 bases from J, leaving 16 bases between. Per germline, CDR1 DFQATT and CDR2 SNEGSKA (reference sequence). The CDR3 here is CSARMVGMGETQYF. The CDR3, as DNA: TGCAGTGCTAGGATGGTGGGGATGGGCGAGACCCAGTACTTC.

This clonotype was recorded once. The chain joins TRBV28 to TRBJ1-5, with no clear D. The CDR3 contains 14 residues. Trimming took off 5 bases at V and 7 bases at J, with 15 bases between the two ends. Germline lookup yields CDR1 MDHEN and CDR2 SYDVKM. CDR3 DNA sequence: TGTGCCAGCAGTCGTTCCCTCGTGGGCCAGCCCCAGCATTTT. This gives the protein CASSRSLVGQPQHF.